This T cell receptor (beta chain) was recorded in a study of blood T cell repertoires in COVID-19. Across the whole study: Sites across the United States, Italy and Spain contributed samples from acute and convalescent COVID-19.

CDR3 size: 13 residues. V shed 0 bases and J 6 bases; nucleotides not matched to a gene: 2. The germline CDR1 and CDR2 sequences are SGHNT and YYREEE (reference sequence). As handled by the study authors: Reference gene primers were amplified, and this amplification served to estimate nucleated cell counts. The table came from immunoSEQ multiplex PCR; TCRdb's copy has only in-frame clones and leaves some out. That table is the source of V, J and clone size, and D and trimming were worked out from the DNA. In the table there are under 500,000 clones, approximately 90% of which are singletons. The TCR was taken from a woman in her 30s with acute or convalescent COVID-19. The chain uses TRBV5-4 and TRBJ1-1; TRBD1 agrees at 7 bases. Sequences were obtained from peripheral blood. The CDR3 sequence is CASSLGTGPEAFF. For the CDR3, the DNA is TGTGCCAGCAGCTTGGGGACAGGCCCTGAAGCTTTCTTT. The entire variable domain, with the rest obtained from reference TRBV5-4 and TRBJ1-1, is as follows: ETGVTQSPTHLIKTRGQQVTLRCSSQSGHNTVSWYQQALGQGPQFIFQYYREEENGRGNFPPRFSGLQFPNYSSELNVNALELDDSALYLCASSLGTGPEAFFGQGTRLTVV.